The clone carrying this T cell receptor (beta chain) was observed a handful of times. The data originate from a study of blood T cell repertoires in COVID-19. At the level of the study: Some COVID-19 samples were acute and others convalescent; all came from the United States, Italy and Spain.

Per the original data handling: By means of reference gene primer amplification, nucleated cell counts were estimated. The assay was immunoSEQ multiplex PCR, and TCRdb's table has in-frame clones only and misses some. V, J and clone size are those of that table, while D and trimming were read from the DNA. The repertoire holds approximately 220,000 clones, with about 87% as singletons. Assignment of participants to cohorts was predicated upon participant-reported clinical history. Cohort 3 donors were reported recovered after two negative PCRs, clearance, or symptom resolution. The CDR3 runs 11 residues. V was clipped by 8 bases and J by 8 bases; unmatched bases: 3. CDR1 is SGHTA and CDR2 is FQGTGA in the germline V gene.

The sequencing input was PBMCs or T cells enriched from blood (not recorded which). The source is a woman aged 30 to 39 who had recovered from COVID-19. The rearrangement joins TRBV7-3 to TRBJ1-2; 9 positions match TRBD1. CDR3 loop: CASGQGNGYTF. The CDR3 DNA reads TGTGCCAGCGGACAGGGGAACGGCTACACCTTC.